This T cell receptor beta chain originates from a study of cytomegalovirus exposure and HLA in healthy donors. Whole-study context: Among roughly 190 million T cells, an earlier analysis found roughly 120 million unique TCR beta sequences.

The CDR3 has 11 residues. Germline V gene sequence: CDR1 LNHDA, CDR2 SQIVND (reference sequence). The junction had 2 bases not matched to a gene; V was cut back by 9 bases and J by 8 bases. PCR used 60 Vbeta primers and 13 Jbeta primers. Authors' analysis steps: As a later analysis found, there were 80 million or so unique TCR beta chains, of which some 10 million were shared. Data came from immunoSEQ multiplex PCR; TCRdb stores just in-frame clones and leaves some out. Clone size and the V and J calls come from that table; the DNA yielded D and trimming. The data contain 200,000 to 250,000 clones, approximately 82% of them singletons.

Sequencing input: PBMCs. The V call is TRBV19, the J call TRBJ1-2; TRBD1 aligns across 11 bases. The source is a woman in her thirties or forties in good health and CMV-seronegative. The CDR3 DNA reads as TGTGCCAGCTGGACAGGGGGCGGCTACACCTTC. Translation: CASWTGGGYTF.